The present T cell receptor (beta chain) was sequenced within a study of blood T cell repertoires in COVID-19. As for the study in general: Samples representing acute and convalescent COVID-19 were sourced from the United States, Italy and Spain. T cells, B-cell-depleted T cells, or PBMCs supplied cDNA or gDNA.

The CDR3 extends over 17 amino acids. V shed 5 bases and J shed 4 bases, with 21 bases lying between them. Germline CDR1 SGHVS, CDR2 FNYEAQ. This clone was seen only a few times. Methods used by the authors: For nucleated cells, counts were estimated from reference gene primer amplification. Profiling relied on immunoSEQ multiplex PCR, and the TCRdb table lists in-frame clones only, not all of them. V and J calls and clone size are those listed in that table; D and trimming were worked out from the DNA. The sample includes 150,000 to 200,000 clones, approximately 80% seen only once; the top ten take approximately 1.4%.

The material sequenced was peripheral blood. The J gene is TRBJ1-3, the V gene TRBV7-6, with a possible D match to TRBD1 (6 bases). The sequence derives from a human donor in a cohort sampled during active COVID-19. This chain's CDR3 is CASSPRGGIYPGNTIYF. The CDR3 DNA reads TGTGCCAGCAGCCCTAGGGGGGGGATATATCCCGGAAACACCATATATTTT. Full variable domain (missing parts from reference TRBV7-6 and TRBJ1-3): GAGVSQSPRYKVTKRGQDVALRCDPISGHVSLYWYRQALGQGPEFLTYFNYEAQQDKSGLPNDRFSAERPEGSISTLTIQRTEQRDSAMYRCASSPRGGIYPGNTIYFGEGSWLTVV.